The source of this TCR beta chain is a study of response to subunit inactivated influenza vaccine. The germline V gene has CDR1 KGHDR and CDR2 SFDVKD. Trimming removed 9 bases at V and 2 bases at J, with 13 bases between. The CDR3 spans 13 residues. This clonotype was seen a handful of times. TCRdb reprocessed the RT-PCR reads via MiXCR and lists one record per CDR3 protein. Of fewer than 750,000 distinct CDR3 sequences in the sample, around 13% are singletons; the top ten hold 11%. The source of this sequence is a man over 45 who received an inactivated influenza vaccine. This chain links TRBV24-1 with TRBJ2-7; D unclear. Specimen: PBMCs from blood, collected 12 days after vaccination. CDR3 sequence (DNA): TGTGCCACCGAGTCTCCGTTTACCTACGAGCAGTACTTC. The encoded protein is CATESPFTYEQYF.